The 9 T cell receptor beta chains given below trace back to one sample, sequenced in a study of OX40 agonist ivuxolimab in advanced cancers. Libraries were prepared by immunoSEQ multiplex PCR; TCRdb keeps only in-frame clonotypes and omits some of them. The repertoire includes over 150,000 clones, 85% to 95% of them detected once, and around 0.28% sits in the top ten. The sequences come from CD4+ or CD8+ T cells sorted from blood, collected in a trial of the OX40 agonist ivuxolimab. The source is an adult with an advanced solid tumor such as melanoma, head and neck, liver or kidney cancer.

This clone appeared a single time. The chain uses TRBV7-9 and TRBJ2-5; TRBD2 matches 10 bases. Germline V CDR1 and CDR2: SEHNR, FQNEAQ (reference sequence). CDR3 length: 14 amino acids. The J segment lost 5 bases and the V segment lost 5 bases, leaving 5 bases of the junction unmatched. The CDR3 DNA sequence: TGTGCCAGCAGCGGGGGACTAGCGTGGGAGACCCAGTACTTC. Its protein is CASSGGLAWETQYF.

The chain is built from TRBV27 and TRBJ1-3, with D tentatively TRBD1 (5 bases). CDR1 is MNHEY, CDR2 SMNVEV, per germline (reference sequence). With 0 bases removed from V and 2 bases from J, the gap between germline ends came to 5 bases. This CDR3 is built from 14 residues. The CDR3 DNA reads TGTGCCAGCAGTTTATCGGGGCCTGGAAACACCATATATTTT. Translation: CASSLSGPGNTIYF.

The gene calls are TRBV5-4 and TRBJ2-7; D remains ambiguous. This CDR3 has 12 amino acids. Germline CDR1 reads SGHNT; CDR2 reads YYREEE (reference sequence). V lost 4 bases and J lost 2, with 7 bases in between. Here the CDR3 reads CASSAGAYEQYF. The CDR3 DNA sequence: TGTGCCAGCAGCGCCGGAGCCTACGAGCAGTACTTC.

The chain links TRBV5-1 to TRBJ2-3, with unresolved D. Per the germline V gene, CDR1 is SGHRS and CDR2 is YFSETQ. V shed 0 bases and J shed 5 bases, with 4 bases lying between them. The CDR3 is 12 residues long. CDR3 in amino acids: CASSLGKDTQYF. As DNA, the CDR3 is TGCGCCAGCAGCTTGGGTAAAGATACGCAGTATTTT.

The V call is TRBV6-1, the J call TRBJ1-5; 7 bases fit TRBD1. Germline CDR1 MNHNS, CDR2 SASEGT. The CDR3 is made up of 13 amino acids. With 4 bases clipped from V and 7 bases from J, the junction kept 4 bases outside the gene matches. The CDR3 is CASSGQGRQPQHF. DNA of the CDR3: TGTGCCAGCAGTGGACAGGGTAGACAGCCCCAGCATTTT.

This clone appeared once. The chain employs TRBV5-1 and TRBJ1-6; 9 positions match TRBD1. V lost 4 bases to trimming and J lost 5 bases; unmatched junction nucleotides: 4. The CDR3 runs 15 residues. Germline V gene lookup returns CDR1 SGHRS and CDR2 YFSETQ. The CDR3 DNA is TGCGCCAGCAGCCGATGGACAGGGGATAATTCACCCCTCCACTTT. Its protein product is CASSRWTGDNSPLHF.

As to this clone: At one end the junction does not follow the germline gene, possibly because of a read error. The V and J genes are TRBV7-6 and TRBJ2-5; a possible D gene is TRBD1 (5 bases). The CDR3 sequence is 8 residues long. The germline gives CDR1 SGHVS, CDR2 FNYEAQ. CDR3 nucleotides: TGTGCCAGCAGCCCAGGGAACTTC. Translating gives CASSPGNF.

The chain links TRBV5-4 to TRBJ2-7; TRBD1 or TRBD2 may be the D gene (5 bases each). Trimming left V 2 bases short and J 3 bases short, with 15 bases between. This CDR3 has 15 residues. Germline CDR1 is SGHNT and CDR2 is YYREEE (reference sequence). CDR3 nucleotide sequence: TGTGCCAGCAGCTTAGAGGGGATGACCTTCTACGAGCAGTACTTC. Protein product: CASSLEGMTFYEQYF.

The V call is TRBV19, the J call TRBJ2-4, with no clear D. The V end was cut by 7 bases, the J end by 3 bases, with 13 bases between. Germline CDR1 and CDR2: LNHDA and SQIVND (reference sequence). The CDR3 is 14 residues long. Here the CDR3 DNA reads TGTGCCAGTAAGGAAGCAGCGAGCAAAAACATTCAGTACTTC. Protein product: CASKEAASKNIQYF. Full variable domain (rest looked up from reference TRBV19 and TRBJ2-4): DGGITQSPKYLFRKEGQNVTLSCEQNLNHDAMYWYRQDPGQGLRLIYYSQIVNDFQKGDIAEGYSVSREKKESFPLTVTSAQKNPTAFYLCASKEAASKNIQYFGAGTRLSVL.